What follows are 11 T cell receptor beta chains derived from one specimen sequenced in a study of OX40 agonist ivuxolimab in advanced cancers. The assay was immunoSEQ multiplex PCR, and TCRdb's table has in-frame clones only and misses some. The sample consists of fewer than 55,000 clones, over 70% of them appearing once. The sample was CD4+ or CD8+ T cells sorted from blood, taken in a trial of the OX40 agonist ivuxolimab. All receptors derive from an adult with an advanced solid tumor such as melanoma, head and neck, liver or kidney cancer.

This chain uses TRBV6-1 with TRBJ1-3; 10 bases are a match to TRBD1. This CDR3 has 16 residues. Germline CDR1 and CDR2: MNHNS and SASEGT. The ends lost 3 bases at V and 4 bases at J; junction bases unmatched: 6. CDR3 sequence reads: CASSDRDRGAGNTIYF. In DNA, the CDR3 is TGTGCCAGCAGTGATCGGGACAGGGGAGCCGGAAACACCATATATTTT.

The V gene is TRBV18, the J gene TRBJ2-3, with D unclear. Per germline, CDR1 KGHSH and CDR2 LQKENI. Between the trimmed V and J ends, which lost 0 bases and 0 bases, there was a span of 1 base. There are 13 residues in the CDR3. CDR3 nucleotides: TGTGCCAGCTCACCACCTAGCACAGATACGCAGTATTTT. The encoded protein is CASSPPSTDTQYF.

This chain connects TRBV18 to TRBJ2-3, with a tentative D call TRBD1 (8 bases). Germline-derived CDR1 and CDR2 are KGHSH and LQKENI. CDR3 size: 17 residues. The V and J ends lost 3 bases and 4 bases respectively, with 20 bases between them. The CDR3 DNA reads TGTGCCAGCTCACCCCCACAGGGGGGGGGCCTAGCAGATACGCAGTATTTT. Translated, it gives CASSPPQGGGLADTQYF.

The chain recombines TRBV27 with TRBJ1-1, with no clear D. Germline CDR1 and CDR2: MNHEY and SMNVEV (reference sequence). Trimming left V 5 bases short and J 0 bases short, with 10 bases between. CDR3 length: 14 amino acids. This CDR3 is CASSASWMNTEAFF. The CDR3 DNA reads as TGTGCCAGCAGTGCATCTTGGATGAACACTGAAGCTTTCTTT.

The chain uses TRBV4-1 and TRBJ1-1; tentative D call: TRBD1 (5 bases). CDR1 and CDR2 from the germline V gene are MGHRA and YSYEKL. The CDR3 sequence is 14 residues long. The V end was cut by 4 bases, the J end by 6 bases, with 15 bases between. CDR3: CASSLLQERSEAFF. The CDR3, as DNA: TGCGCCAGCAGCCTATTACAGGAGAGATCTGAAGCTTTCTTT.

The chain couples TRBV27 to TRBJ1-2; D perhaps matches TRBD1 (6 bases). V lost 1 base to trimming and J lost 7 bases, with 19 bases between them. CDR3 size: 16 residues. Germline V gives CDR1 MNHEY, CDR2 SMNVEV (reference sequence). CDR3 nucleotides: TGTGCCAGCAGTTTATTGAAGGGGGTCAGGTTTTTTGGCTACACCTTC. This translates into CASSLLKGVRFFGYTF.

The rearrangement links TRBV19 to TRBJ1-2; D is perhaps TRBD1 (6 bases). Per germline, CDR1 LNHDA and CDR2 SQIVND (reference sequence). The CDR3 is made up of 14 amino acids. The V gene lost 4 bases and the J gene lost 5 bases, with 14 bases spanning the gap. For the CDR3, the DNA is TGTGCCAGTAGTACCGCTTGGCAGGGGTATGGCTACACCTTC. It yields the protein CASSTAWQGYGYTF.

This clone appeared once. V is TRBV7-9 and J is TRBJ1-3; no clear D gene. V was clipped by 3 bases and J by 8 bases, with 8 bases between them. Germline loops: CDR1 SEHNR, CDR2 FQNEAQ (reference sequence). The CDR3 length is 12 residues. The CDR3 region has the DNA TGTGCCAGCAGCTTCACATCGGACACCATATATTTT. Translation: CASSFTSDTIYF.

The rearrangement joins TRBV11-3 to TRBJ2-4; D ambiguous. The germline gives CDR1 SGHNT, CDR2 YENEEA. The CDR3 is 13 amino acids. The V gene lost 1 base and the J gene lost 5 bases, with 6 bases spanning the gap. CDR3 protein: CASSLGAQNIQYF. The DNA for the CDR3 is TGTGCCAGCAGCTTAGGGGCTCAAAACATTCAGTACTTC.

The chain is built from TRBV7-8 and TRBJ2-2; D is unclear. The germline V gene has CDR1 SGHVS and CDR2 FQNEAQ. The V end lost 4 bases, the J end lost 7 bases, and 10 bases lay between the germline ends. CDR3 size: 13 residues. The CDR3 DNA sequence: TGTGCCAGCAGCTCCCTCCTCCTCGGGGAGCTGTTTTTT. It translates to CASSSLLLGELFF.

This clone was detected only once. This chain links TRBV4-1 with TRBJ2-5; D gene uncertain. This CDR3 spans 17 amino acids. V gave up 0 bases and J gave up 1 base, with 15 bases separating them. Germline loops: CDR1 MGHRA, CDR2 YSYEKL. The CDR3 DNA sequence: TGCGCCAGCAGCCAAGAAATGGGAAGCCGCCTCCAAGAGACCCAGTACTTC. Its translation is CASSQEMGSRLQETQYF.